This T cell receptor (beta chain) comes out of a study of post-analysis software for immune sequencing data. From germline, CDR1 is SGHTA and CDR2 FQGTGA. Trimming pared 2 bases from V and 3 bases from J, leaving 11 bases between. CDR3 length: 15 residues. In the case of this clonotype: Its antigen is unidentified.

The authors incorporated unique molecular identifiers into the TCR beta cDNA libraries. The yield from approximately 1 to 10 million T cells was roughly 500,000 cDNA molecules in total. TCRdb re-called the PCR reads with MiXCR, one entry per CDR3 protein. This table holds roughly 600,000 distinct CDR3 sequences, around 47% found once. The study, taken as a whole, reports: Elevated frequency relative to controls characterized roughly 5 TRBV segments in patients, TRBV5-6, TRBV5-1 and TRBV20-1 among them. Samples prepared in the same batch strongly co-clustered by F measure. Controls showed significantly higher normalized Chao1 diversity than did multiple sclerosis patients.

The chain has TRBV7-3 and TRBJ2-4, with TRBD1 as a possible D gene (6 bases). This TCR was recovered from a girl aged 10 to 17 with multiple sclerosis. Source material: blood. The CDR3 here is CASSLSDSYKNIQYF. In DNA form, the CDR3 reads TGTGCCAGCAGCTTATCGGACAGCTACAAAAACATTCAGTACTTC.